These 20 T cell receptor beta chains were sequenced from one sample in a study of blood T cells in healthy people across ages. PCR was performed a second time for roughly 7 to 12 cycles using a sample-barcoded 5' primer and a J-beta primer mix. Via MiXCR, TCRdb re-called the 5' RACE reads, giving one row per CDR3 protein. The data show about 780,000 distinct CDR3 sequences, about 59% seen once. Source material: blood. These receptors all stem from a man younger than 45 in good health.

The J gene is TRBJ1-2, the V gene TRBV28; D gene uncertain. The CDR3 length is 14 residues. V lost 1 base and J lost 6, with 12 bases in between. Germline V gene lookup returns CDR1 MDHEN and CDR2 SYDVKM. CDR3 nucleotide sequence: TGTGCCAGCAGTTTATCGTTAGGGCAGGATGGCTACACCTTC. Protein: CASSLSLGQDGYTF.

This clonotype was observed a handful of times. The J gene is TRBJ1-6, the V gene TRBV7-2; the match to TRBD1 covers 10 bases. With 5 bases clipped from V and 4 bases from J, the junction kept 5 bases outside the gene matches. The CDR3 length is 16 residues. The germline CDR1 and CDR2 sequences are SGHTA and FQGNSA. This CDR3 reads CASSPDRGLYNSPLHF. Here the CDR3 DNA reads TGTGCCAGCAGCCCGGACAGGGGGTTATATAATTCACCCCTCCACTTT. Filled out from reference TRBV7-2 and TRBJ1-6, the complete variable domain reads GAGVSQSPSNKVTEKGKDVELRCDPISGHTALYWYRQSLGQGLEFLIYFQGNSAPDKSGLPSDRFSAERTGGSVSTLTIQRTQQEDSAVYLCASSPDRGLYNSPLHFGNGTRLTVT.

The rearrangement uses TRBV6-5 and TRBJ2-3; D might be TRBD2 (6 bases). The V gene lost 0 bases and the J gene lost 0 bases, with 7 bases spanning the gap. This CDR3 is 15 amino acids long. The germline CDR1 and CDR2 sequences are MNHEY and SVGAGI. The CDR3 loop reads CASSYSAGSTDTQYF. The CDR3 coding sequence is TGTGCCAGCAGTTACTCTGCGGGGAGCACAGATACGCAGTATTTT.

The CDR3 loop reads CASTKGTSAYNEQFF. As DNA, the CDR3 is TGTGCCAGCACTAAAGGGACTAGCGCCTACAATGAGCAGTTCTTC. V usage is TRBV6-5 and J usage is TRBJ2-1; 10 bases are a match to TRBD2. CDR3 length equals 15 residues. Germline V gene data show CDR1 as MNHEY and CDR2 as SVGAGI. Trimming removed 7 bases from V and 2 bases from J; junction bases left unmatched: 5.

The J gene is TRBJ2-3, the V gene TRBV5-1; D remains ambiguous. With 4 bases removed from V and 0 bases from J, the gap between germline ends came to 12 bases. CDR3 length equals 15 residues. Per germline, CDR1 SGHRS and CDR2 YFSETQ. In DNA, the CDR3 is TGCGCCAGCAGCCGTGTTGGTACTAGCACAGATACGCAGTATTTT. The encoded protein is CASSRVGTSTDTQYF. Supplemented by reference TRBV5-1 and TRBJ2-3, the full variable domain reads KAGVTQTPRYLIKTRGQQVTLSCSPISGHRSVSWYQQTPGQGLQFLFEYFSETQRNKGNFPGRFSGRQFSNSRSEMNVSTLELGDSALYLCASSRVGTSTDTQYFGPGTRLTVL.

This clonotype was seen a few times. The CDR3: CSARRQGSLNEKLFF. The CDR3 coding sequence is TGCAGTGCTAGACGCCAGGGTAGTCTTAATGAAAAACTGTTTTTT. The chain joins TRBV20-1 to TRBJ1-4; D is perhaps TRBD1 (5 bases). With 2 bases removed from V and 4 bases from J, the gap between germline ends came to 14 bases. Germline V gene sequence: CDR1 DFQATT, CDR2 SNEGSKA (reference sequence). This CDR3 is 15 amino acids long.

This rearrangement joins TRBV4-3 to TRBJ2-1, with D hard to call. The CDR3 has 15 residues. V was pared by 1 base and J by 8 bases, with 15 bases between. Germline values: CDR1 LGHNA, CDR2 YSLEER. Here the CDR3 reads CASSQGDETFYEQFF. As DNA, the CDR3 is TGCGCCAGCAGCCAAGGTGACGAAACGTTCTATGAGCAGTTCTTC.

The chain joins TRBV2 to TRBJ2-1; D is possibly TRBD1 or TRBD2 (5 bases each). In germline, CDR1 is SNHLY, CDR2 FYNNEI. The CDR3 totals 13 residues. Trimming took 8 bases from V and 4 from J, leaving 12 bases between them. CDR3 loop: CASRDARYNEQFF. The CDR3 DNA is TGTGCCAGCCGGGACGCAAGATACAATGAGCAGTTCTTC.

This clonotype was counted between two and nine times. The CDR3, as DNA: TGTGCCAGCAGCTTTTATTCGGGACTCCTGAGAGCCTACGAGCAGTACTTC. Protein sequence: CASSFYSGLLRAYEQYF. The chain couples TRBV5-5 to TRBJ2-7, with D perhaps matching TRBD2 (6 bases). CDR3 length: 17 amino acids. Trimming left V 2 bases short and J 2 bases short, with 20 bases between. Germline loops: CDR1 SGHKS, CDR2 YYEKEE (reference sequence).

The V call is TRBV7-8, the J call TRBJ2-3; D is undetermined. The V end lost 4 bases, the J end lost 2 bases, and 10 bases lay between the germline ends. Germline assignment: CDR1 SGHVS and CDR2 FQNEAQ. The CDR3 is made up of 14 amino acids. CDR3 region: CASSSTTITDTQYF. The DNA of the CDR3 is TGTGCCAGCAGCTCCACCACGATCACAGATACGCAGTATTTT.

This chain joins TRBV20-1 and TRBJ2-7, with D unclear. The V gene lost 6 bases and the J gene lost 4 bases, with 16 bases spanning the gap. This CDR3 is 13 amino acids long. Looked up from germline, CDR1 is DFQATT and CDR2 is SNEGSKA (reference sequence). CDR3 sequence reads: CSALRTTIYEQYF. In nucleotides, the CDR3 is TGCAGTGCCCTCAGGACGACAATATACGAGCAGTACTTC.

The table lists this clonotype with many counts. It may be a read error: a sequence one base away is much more abundant. The chain uses TRBV25-1 and TRBJ2-1; D is ambiguous. CDR1 is MGHDK, CDR2 SYGVNS, per germline. Trimming pared 3 bases from V and 3 bases from J, leaving 0 bases between. This CDR3 contains 11 residues. In DNA, the CDR3 is TGTGCCAGCAGTGACTACAATGAGCAGTTCTTC. It is translated as CASSDYNEQFF.

The V call is TRBV9, the J call TRBJ2-1; D gene unclear. This CDR3 is 14 amino acids long. Germline V lookup: CDR1 SGDLS, CDR2 YYNGEE. V lost 0 bases, J lost 1 base, and 5 bases lay in between. The CDR3 DNA sequence: TGTGCCAGCAGCGTAGATCAATCCTACAATGAGCAGTTCTTC. It translates to CASSVDQSYNEQFF.

The V gene is TRBV27, the J gene TRBJ2-3; 8 positions match TRBD2. Germline CDR1 and CDR2: MNHEY and SMNVEV (reference sequence). The trim removed 5 bases at V and 1 base at J, leaving 5 bases unmatched. This CDR3 has 15 amino acids. CDR3 sequence: CASSPNSGGTDTQYF. The CDR3, as DNA: TGTGCCAGCAGTCCAAATAGCGGGGGCACAGATACGCAGTATTTT.

This rearrangement joins TRBV12-3 or TRBV12-4 to TRBJ2-1; D possibly corresponds to TRBD2 (7 bases). There are 16 residues in the CDR3. V was trimmed by 3 bases and J by 4 bases, leaving 16 bases between them. Written as DNA, the CDR3 is TGTGCCAGCAGTTTGTCGGTGGGGGGGCGGTACAATGAGCAGTTCTTC. This sequence encodes CASSLSVGGRYNEQFF.

The gene calls are TRBV5-1 and TRBJ2-1, with TRBD1 matching over 7 bases. Losses at the gene ends were 4 bases for V and 1 base for J; bases not matched to a gene: 8. Germline V CDR1 and CDR2: SGHRS, YFSETQ. CDR3 length: 16 residues. CDR3 bases: TGCGCCAGCAGCCTCACAGGGACAGTGTCCTACAATGAGCAGTTCTTC. This translates into CASSLTGTVSYNEQFF.

V and J are TRBV4-3 and TRBJ1-6; unclear D gene. CDR3 length: 21 residues. Germline CDR1 and CDR2: LGHNA and YSLEER. Deletions cut 0 bases from V and 0 bases from J, with 21 bases between. The CDR3 here is CASSQEMSTPGRSSYNSPLHF. The CDR3 DNA reads as TGCGCCAGCAGCCAAGAAATGTCAACTCCCGGCAGGAGCTCCTATAATTCACCCCTCCACTTT.

This chain connects TRBV9 to TRBJ2-3; a weak D match, TRBD1 (5 bases). Germline-derived CDR1 and CDR2 are SGDLS and YYNGEE. The CDR3 is 15 residues long. Trimming shortened V by 5 bases and J by 5 bases, and 18 bases separated the two germline ends. CDR3 DNA: TGTGCCAGCAGGAAGGGGCCCCGCCCGGAAGATACGCAGTATTTT. Translated, it gives CASRKGPRPEDTQYF.

J is TRBJ2-1 and V is TRBV9; TRBD2 might be the D (7 bases). The CDR3 is 15 amino acids. V lost 0 bases and J 8 bases, leaving 15 bases between the germline ends. Germline CDR1 reads SGDLS; CDR2 reads YYNGEE. The CDR3 protein is CASSVGPGGRYEQFF. The DNA of the CDR3 is TGTGCCAGCAGCGTAGGTCCGGGGGGCCGGTATGAGCAGTTCTTC.

This clonotype came up once. The rearrangement links TRBV4-2 to TRBJ2-5; D not resolved. V lost 3 bases to trimming and J lost 7 bases, with 24 bases between them. This CDR3 is 17 amino acids long. From germline, CDR1 is LGHNA and CDR2 YNFKEQ. This CDR3 reads CASSHLNWYEDDGTQYF. In DNA, the CDR3 is TGTGCCAGCAGCCACCTAAATTGGTATGAGGACGACGGGACCCAGTACTTC.